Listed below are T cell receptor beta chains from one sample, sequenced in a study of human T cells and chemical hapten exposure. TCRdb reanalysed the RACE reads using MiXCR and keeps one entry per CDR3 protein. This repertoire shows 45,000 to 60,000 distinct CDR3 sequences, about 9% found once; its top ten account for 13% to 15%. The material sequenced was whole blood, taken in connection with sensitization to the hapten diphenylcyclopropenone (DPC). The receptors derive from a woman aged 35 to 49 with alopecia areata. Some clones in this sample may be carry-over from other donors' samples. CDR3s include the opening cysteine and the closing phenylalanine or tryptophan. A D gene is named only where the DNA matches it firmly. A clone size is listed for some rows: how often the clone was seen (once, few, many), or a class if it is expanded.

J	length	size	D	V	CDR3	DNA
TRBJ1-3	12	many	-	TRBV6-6	CASSNLGNTIYF	TGTGCCAGCAGTAACCTAGGAAACACCATATATTTT
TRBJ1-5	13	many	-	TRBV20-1	CSARDWGDQPQHF	TGCAGTGCTAGAGACTGGGGGGATCAGCCCCAGCATTTT
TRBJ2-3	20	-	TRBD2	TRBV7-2	CASSLAQQASGGDYTDTQYF	TGTGCCAGCAGCTTAGCCCAGCAGGCTAGCGGGGGGGATTACACAGATACGCAGTATTTT
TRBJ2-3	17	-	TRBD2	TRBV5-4	CASSSSGGGFGTDTQYF	TGTGCCAGCAGCTCTAGCGGGGGGGGCTTCGGCACAGATACGCAGTATTTT
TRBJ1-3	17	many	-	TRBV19	CASSPTPREISGNTIYF	TGTGCCAGTAGTCCGACACCTCGGGAGATTTCTGGAAACACCATATATTTT
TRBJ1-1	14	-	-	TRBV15	CATSRDGVNTEAFF	TGTGCCACCAGCAGAGATGGGGTGAACACTGAAGCTTTCTTT
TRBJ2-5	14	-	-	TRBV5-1	CASSNGQHQETQYF	TGCGCCAGCAGCAACGGACAGCACCAAGAGACCCAGTACTTC
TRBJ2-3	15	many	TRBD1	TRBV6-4	CASSADGQGPDTQYF	TGTGCCAGCAGTGCCGACGGACAGGGACCCGATACGCAGTATTTT
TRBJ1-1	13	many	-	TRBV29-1	CSVEWVLDTEAFF	TGCAGCGTGGAGTGGGTTTTGGACACTGAAGCTTTCTTT
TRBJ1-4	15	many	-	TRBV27	CASSSDSRANEKLFF	TGTGCCAGCAGTTCAGACAGTAGAGCAAATGAAAAACTGTTTTTT
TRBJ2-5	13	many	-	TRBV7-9	CASSFGSQETQYF	TGTGCCAGCAGCTTCGGCTCGCAAGAGACCCAGTACTTC
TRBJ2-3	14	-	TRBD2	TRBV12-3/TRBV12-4	CASNLAGGPDTQYF	TGTGCCAGCAACTTAGCGGGGGGGCCTGATACGCAGTATTTT
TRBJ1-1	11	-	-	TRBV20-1	CSARDPEGAFF	TGCAGTGCTAGAGACCCCGAGGGGGCTTTCTTT
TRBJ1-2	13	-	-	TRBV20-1	CSARDSYDYGYTF	TGCAGTGCTAGAGACAGTTATGACTATGGCTACACCTTC
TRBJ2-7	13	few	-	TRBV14	CASSQARVGEQYF	TGTGCCAGCAGCCAAGCCAGGGTAGGCGAGCAGTACTTC
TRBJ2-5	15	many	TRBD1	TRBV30	CAWSVPGTGLETQYF	TGTGCCTGGAGTGTACCGGGGACAGGGTTGGAGACCCAGTACTTC
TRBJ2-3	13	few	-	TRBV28	CASSFYRADTQYF	TGTGCCAGCAGTTTCTACAGGGCCGATACGCAGTATTTT
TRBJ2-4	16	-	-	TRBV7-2	CASSLPDSLAKNIQYF	TGTGCCAGCAGCTTACCGGACAGCCTAGCCAAAAACATTCAGTACTTC
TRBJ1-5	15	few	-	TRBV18	CASSPDGGTGQPQHF	TGTGCCAGCTCACCGGATGGGGGCACAGGGCAGCCCCAGCATTTT
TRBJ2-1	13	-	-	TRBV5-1	CASSPRLDNEQFF	TGCGCCAGCAGCCCACGACTGGACAATGAGCAGTTCTTC
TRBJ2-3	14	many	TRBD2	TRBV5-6	CASSWTSGSDTQYF	TGTGCCAGCAGCTGGACTAGCGGTTCAGATACGCAGTATTTT
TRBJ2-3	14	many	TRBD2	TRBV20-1	CSATPSGGLDTQYF	TGCAGTGCTACCCCAAGCGGGGGGCTGGATACGCAGTATTTT
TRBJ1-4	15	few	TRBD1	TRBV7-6	CASSVNRGTNEKLFF	TGTGCCAGCAGCGTTAACAGGGGGACCAATGAAAAACTGTTTTTT
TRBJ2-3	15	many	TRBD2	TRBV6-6	CASSYSGLGIDTQYF	TGTGCCAGCAGTTATTCCGGACTAGGTATAGATACGCAGTATTTT
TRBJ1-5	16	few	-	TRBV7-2	CASSLDANRGNQPQHF	TGTGCCAGCAGCTTGGACGCGAACAGGGGCAATCAGCCCCAGCATTTT
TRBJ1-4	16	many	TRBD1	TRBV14	CASSRDRGPRNEKLFF	TGTGCCAGCAGCAGGGACAGGGGGCCAAGAAATGAAAAACTGTTTTTT
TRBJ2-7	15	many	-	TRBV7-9	CASSLNRGGSYEQYF	TGTGCCAGCAGCTTAAACCGCGGGGGCTCGTACGAGCAGTACTTC
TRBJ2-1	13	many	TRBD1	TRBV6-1	CASSGLTGDEQFF	TGTGCCAGCAGTGGGTTAACAGGGGATGAGCAGTTCTTC
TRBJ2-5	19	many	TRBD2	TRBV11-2	CASSSIGGTSVEIQETQYF	TGTGCCAGCAGTTCAATCGGCGGGACTAGCGTCGAGATCCAAGAGACCCAGTACTTC
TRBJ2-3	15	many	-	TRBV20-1	CSARDASDRTDTQYF	TGCAGTGCTAGAGATGCCTCGGATCGCACAGATACGCAGTATTTT
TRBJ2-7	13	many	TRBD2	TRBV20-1	CSVLAGERNEQYF	TGCAGTGTGCTGGCGGGGGAGAGGAACGAGCAGTACTTC
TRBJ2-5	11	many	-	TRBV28	CASSFDETQYF	TGTGCCAGCAGTTTCGACGAGACCCAGTACTTC
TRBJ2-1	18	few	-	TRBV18	CASSPLYWGDRNYNEQFF	TGTGCCAGCTCACCACTCTACTGGGGGGACCGAAATTACAATGAGCAGTTCTTC
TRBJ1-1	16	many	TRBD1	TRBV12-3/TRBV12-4	CASSLGTGAANTEAFF	TGTGCCAGCAGTTTAGGGACAGGGGCCGCGAACACTGAAGCTTTCTTT
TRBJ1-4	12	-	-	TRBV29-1	CSVGRVGEKLFF	TGCAGCGTTGGCAGGGTTGGTGAAAAACTGTTTTTT
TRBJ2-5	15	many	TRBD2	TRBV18	CASSPIGGAGETQYF	TGTGCCAGCTCACCAATCGGGGGGGCCGGAGAGACCCAGTACTTC
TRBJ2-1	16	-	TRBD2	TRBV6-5	CASIASRGGTYNEQFF	TGTGCCAGCATCGCCAGCCGCGGGGGGACCTACAATGAGCAGTTCTTC
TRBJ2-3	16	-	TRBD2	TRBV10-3	CAISDGGGTGTDTQYF	TGTGCCATCAGTGATGGCGGGGGGACCGGAACAGATACGCAGTATTTT
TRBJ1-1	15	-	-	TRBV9	CASSVTPGAATEAFF	TGTGCCAGCAGCGTAACCCCCGGGGCGGCCACTGAAGCTTTCTTT
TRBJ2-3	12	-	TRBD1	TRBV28	CASSQDRGLQYF	TGTGCCAGCAGCCAGGACAGGGGCCTGCAGTATTTT
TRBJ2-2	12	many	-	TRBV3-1	CATTGGTGELFF	TGTGCCACCACTGGAGGAACCGGGGAGCTGTTTTTT